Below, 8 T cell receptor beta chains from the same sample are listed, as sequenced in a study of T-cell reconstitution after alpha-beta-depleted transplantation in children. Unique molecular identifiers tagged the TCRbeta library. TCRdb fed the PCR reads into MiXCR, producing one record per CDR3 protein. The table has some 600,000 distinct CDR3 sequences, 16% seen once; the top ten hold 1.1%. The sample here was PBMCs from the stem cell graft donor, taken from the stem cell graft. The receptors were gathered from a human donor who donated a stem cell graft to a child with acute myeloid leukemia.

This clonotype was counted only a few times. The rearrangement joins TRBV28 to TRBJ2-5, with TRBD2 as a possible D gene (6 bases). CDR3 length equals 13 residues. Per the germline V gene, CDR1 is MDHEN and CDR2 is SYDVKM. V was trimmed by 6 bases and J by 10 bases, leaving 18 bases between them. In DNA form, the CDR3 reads TGTGCCAGCAGCCCTACTAGCCTGACGGGCCAGTACTTC. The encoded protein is CASSPTSLTGQYF.

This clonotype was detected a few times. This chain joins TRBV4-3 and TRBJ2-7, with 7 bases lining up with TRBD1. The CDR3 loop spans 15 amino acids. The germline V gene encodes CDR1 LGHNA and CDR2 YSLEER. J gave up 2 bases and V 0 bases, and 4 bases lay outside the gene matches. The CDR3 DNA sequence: TGCGCCAGCAGCCAAGATCAACAGGGGACCTACGAGCAGTACTTC. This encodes CASSQDQQGTYEQYF.

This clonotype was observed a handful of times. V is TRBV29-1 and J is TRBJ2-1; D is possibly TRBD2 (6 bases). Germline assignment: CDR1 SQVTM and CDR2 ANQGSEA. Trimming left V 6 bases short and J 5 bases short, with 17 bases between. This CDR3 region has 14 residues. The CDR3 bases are TGCAGCGTCGTGGCCGGGGGTTTCGACAATGAGCAGTTCTTC. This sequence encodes CSVVAGGFDNEQFF.

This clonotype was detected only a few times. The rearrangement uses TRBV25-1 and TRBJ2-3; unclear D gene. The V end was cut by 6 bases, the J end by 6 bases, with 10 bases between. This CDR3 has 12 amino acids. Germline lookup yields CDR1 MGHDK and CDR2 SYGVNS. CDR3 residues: CASSARQDTQYF. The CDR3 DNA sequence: TGTGCCAGCAGCGCTCGGCAGGATACGCAGTATTTT.

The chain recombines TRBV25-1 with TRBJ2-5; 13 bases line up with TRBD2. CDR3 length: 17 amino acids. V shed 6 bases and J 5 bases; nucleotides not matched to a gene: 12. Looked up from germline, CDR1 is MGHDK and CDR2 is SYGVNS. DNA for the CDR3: TGTGCCAGCAGCGTCCTCGAACTAGCGGGGGGGCATGAGACCCAGTACTTC. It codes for CASSVLELAGGHETQYF. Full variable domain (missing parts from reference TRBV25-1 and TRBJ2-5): EADIYQTPRYLVIGTGKKITLECSQTMGHDKMYWYQQDPGMELHLIHYSYGVNSTEKGDLSSESTVSRIRTEHFPLTLESARPSHTSQYLCASSVLELAGGHETQYFGPGTRLLVL.

For the CDR3, the DNA is TGTGCCAGCAGCTCCGGCAATGGCGAGCAGTACTTC. Amino acid sequence: CASSSGNGEQYF. The V gene is TRBV11-2, the J gene TRBJ2-7; D gene unclear. CDR3 length equals 12 residues. Per germline, CDR1 SGHAT and CDR2 FQNNGV. V was shortened by 4 bases and J by 6 bases, with 10 bases between the two germline ends.

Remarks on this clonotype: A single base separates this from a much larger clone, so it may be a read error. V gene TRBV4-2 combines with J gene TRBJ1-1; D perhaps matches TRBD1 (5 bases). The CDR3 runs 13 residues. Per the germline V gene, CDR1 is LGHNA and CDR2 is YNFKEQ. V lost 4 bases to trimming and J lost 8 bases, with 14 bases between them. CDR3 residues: CASSPGPVLEAFF. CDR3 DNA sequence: TGTGCCAGCAGCCCAGGGCCGGTCCTCGAAGCTTTCTTT.

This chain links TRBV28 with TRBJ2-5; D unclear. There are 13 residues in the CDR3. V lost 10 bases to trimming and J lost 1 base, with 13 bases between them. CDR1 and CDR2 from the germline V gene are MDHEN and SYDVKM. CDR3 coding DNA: TGTGCCACAGATTCTCCGCCCCAAGAGACCCAGTACTTC. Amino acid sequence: CATDSPPQETQYF.